This TCR beta chain was retrieved from a study of T cell changes during pregnancy in multiple sclerosis. Only in-frame clones appear in the TCRdb table, and some are missing; sequencing was by immunoSEQ multiplex PCR. The table includes tens of thousands of clones, around 93% detected once. The CDR3 spans 14 residues. Germline V gives CDR1 KGHSH, CDR2 LQKENI. Between the trimmed V and J ends, which lost 5 bases and 0 bases, there was a span of 10 bases. The rearrangement uses TRBV18 and TRBJ1-1; a weak D match, TRBD1 (5 bases). The sequencing here drew on CD8+ T cells from peripheral blood mononuclear cells, taken in the second trimester of pregnancy. This clonotype was sampled from a female donor with multiple sclerosis, enrolled in a pregnancy study. The CDR3: CASSEPGVNTEAFF. CDR3 coding DNA: TGTGCCAGCTCAGAACCGGGGGTGAACACTGAAGCTTTCTTT.